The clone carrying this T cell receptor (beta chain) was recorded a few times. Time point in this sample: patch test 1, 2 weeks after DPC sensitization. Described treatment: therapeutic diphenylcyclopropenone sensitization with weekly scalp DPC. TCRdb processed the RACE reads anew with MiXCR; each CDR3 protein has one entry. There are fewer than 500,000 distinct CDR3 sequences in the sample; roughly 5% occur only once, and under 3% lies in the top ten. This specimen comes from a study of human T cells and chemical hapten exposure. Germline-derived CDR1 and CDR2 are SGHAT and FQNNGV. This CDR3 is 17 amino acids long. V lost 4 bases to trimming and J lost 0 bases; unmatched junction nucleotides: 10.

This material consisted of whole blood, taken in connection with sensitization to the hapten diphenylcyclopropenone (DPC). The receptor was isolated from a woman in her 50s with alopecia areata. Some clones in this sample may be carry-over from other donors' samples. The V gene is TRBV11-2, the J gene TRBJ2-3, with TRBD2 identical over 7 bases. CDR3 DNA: TGTGCCAGCAGCTCCCTCATCGCTAGCGGTAGCACAGATACGCAGTATTTT. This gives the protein CASSSLIASGSTDTQYF.